The sequence of this T cell receptor beta chain was determined in a study of T cell changes during pregnancy in multiple sclerosis. Using immunoSEQ multiplex PCR, the repertoire was profiled, and TCRdb retains in-frame clones only, with some absent. The sample includes 40,000 to 50,000 clones, approximately 92% of them seen just once. With 6 bases removed from V and 9 bases from J, the gap between germline ends came to 15 bases. CDR3 length: 14 residues. CDR1 and CDR2 from the germline V gene are LNHDA and SQIVND (reference sequence). The sequencing used CD4+ T cells from peripheral blood mononuclear cells, collected after pregnancy. The clonotype originates from a female donor in good health, enrolled as a control in a pregnancy study. The V call is TRBV19, the J call TRBJ1-6; D is possibly TRBD1 (6 bases). CDR3 sequence (DNA): TGTGCCAGTAGAACCGCCAGGGGCACTTCACCCCTCCACTTT. It is translated as CASRTARGTSPLHF. Drawing the rest from reference TRBV19 and TRBJ1-6, the complete variable domain is DGGITQSPKYLFRKEGQNVTLSCEQNLNHDAMYWYRQDPGQGLRLIYYSQIVNDFQKGDIAEGYSVSREKKESFPLTVTSAQKNPTAFYLCASRTARGTSPLHFGNGTRLTVT.